The 4 T cell receptor beta chains presented below share a single source sample, sequenced in a study of T cell responses to AZD1222 COVID-19 vaccine. Only in-frame clones appear in the TCRdb table, and some are missing; sequencing was by immunoSEQ multiplex PCR. In the table there are tens of thousands of clones, 85% to 90% of which are singletons. Sequences were derived from peripheral blood, sampled 28 days after the second AZD1222 dose. The receptor set was obtained from an adult who received the AZD1222 COVID-19 vaccine.

V is TRBV7-9 and J is TRBJ2-1, with 10 bases identical to TRBD2. This CDR3 comprises 17 residues. CDR1 and CDR2 (germline): SEHNR, FQNEAQ (reference sequence). With 0 bases clipped from V and 6 bases from J, the junction kept 8 bases outside the gene matches. The CDR3 nucleotides are TGTGCCAGCAGCTTAGCAGGGACTAGCGTGGGATTCAATGAGCAGTTCTTC. Translated, it gives CASSLAGTSVGFNEQFF. The full variable domain, with the rest looked up from reference TRBV7-9 and TRBJ2-1, is DTGVSQNPRHKITKRGQNVTFRCDPISEHNRLYWYRQTLGQGPEFLTYFQNEAQLEKSRLLSDRFSAERPKGSFSTLEIQRTEQGDSAMYLCASSLAGTSVGFNEQFFGPGTRLTVL.

The chain links TRBV2 to TRBJ1-1; D is unclear. Trimming removed 7 bases from V and 1 base from J, with 16 bases in between. The CDR3 covers 15 residues. CDR1 and CDR2 (germline): SNHLY, FYNNEI. CDR3 loop: CASNWDASGNTEAFF. DNA of the CDR3: TGTGCCAGCAATTGGGATGCGTCAGGGAACACTGAAGCTTTCTTT.

The V and J genes are TRBV19 and TRBJ1-5; TRBD1 matches 7 bases. CDR1 is LNHDA, CDR2 SQIVND, per germline (reference sequence). This CDR3 has 17 residues. After removal of 6 bases from V and 0 bases from J, the junction contained 11 bases not matched to a gene. The chain's CDR3 is CASREGTAAYSNQPQHF. The CDR3 DNA is TGTGCCAGTAGGGAAGGGACAGCCGCCTATAGCAATCAGCCCCAGCATTTT.

The V gene is TRBV29-1, the J gene TRBJ1-3, with unresolved D. Trimming removed 4 bases at V and 0 bases at J, with 4 bases between. The CDR3 contains 12 residues. From germline, CDR1 is SQVTM and CDR2 ANQGSEA. As DNA, the CDR3 is TGCAGCGTTGGCAGCTCTGGAAACACCATATATTTT. This gives the protein CSVGSSGNTIYF.